The clone carrying this TCR beta chain was detected ten times or more. Its target is unknown. This specimen comes from a study of T cell repertoires in cytomegalovirus infection. Study information: Carrying CMV and the relevant HLA type showed in public TCR beta signatures. Study results and caveats: The ex vivo response was dominated by HLA-C-restricted CMV-specific TCR beta clonotypes. Summed frequency of shared TCR beta families picked out CMV carriers who also had the relevant HLA.

From the reads, TCRdb called clonotypes with MiXCR, one entry per CDR3 protein. Among about 460,000 distinct CDR3 sequences listed, over 9% were seen once. From germline, CDR1 is LNHDA and CDR2 SQIVND (reference sequence). The CDR3 consists of 14 residues. Trimming removed 3 bases at V and 2 bases at J, with 10 bases between. This TCR was recovered from a human donor in good health (CMV status not recorded). Some clones in this sample may be carry-over from other donors' samples. Sample: PBMCs. J is TRBJ1-2 and V is TRBV19, with D uncertain. The CDR3, as DNA: TGTGCCAGTAGTATCCAGATCGGGAACTATGGCTACACCTTC. Amino acid sequence: CASSIQIGNYGYTF.